The 25 T cell receptor beta chains below all came from one sample that was sequenced in a study of blood T cell repertoires in COVID-19. TCRdb's table, derived via immunoSEQ multiplex PCR, lists solely in-frame clones and lacks some. The sample has 130,000 or so clones, approximately 79% seen once. The source material was PBMCs or T cells enriched from blood (not recorded which). The receptors were gathered from a man aged 35 to 55 with acute COVID-19.

This clone appeared once. This chain connects TRBV2 to TRBJ1-2, with 9 bases lining up with TRBD1. Per germline, CDR1 SNHLY and CDR2 FYNNEI. This CDR3 region has 15 residues. The V gene end was trimmed by 2 bases and the J gene end by 2 bases; junction bases not matched to a gene: 3. The CDR3 nucleotides read TGTGCCAGCAGTGAATGGACAGGGGTAAACTATGGCTACACCTTC. This encodes CASSEWTGVNYGYTF.

This clone was recorded at least ten times. The same CDR3 is also encoded by other DNA sequences in this sample. The chain uses TRBV7-9 and TRBJ2-7, with TRBD1 matching 8 bases. With 5 bases clipped from V and 0 bases from J, the junction kept 6 bases outside the gene matches. This CDR3 region has 15 residues. Germline V gene sequence: CDR1 SEHNR, CDR2 FQNEAQ (reference sequence). The CDR3 nucleotides read TGTGCCAGCAGCCTCCAGGGGGCAGGCTCCTACGAGCAGTACTTC. Its protein product is CASSLQGAGSYEQYF.

The chain has TRBV5-1 and TRBJ2-3; 7 nucleotides align to TRBD1. From germline, CDR1 is SGHRS and CDR2 YFSETQ. J was trimmed by 5 bases and V by 4 bases; bases with no gene match: 7. The CDR3 runs 14 residues. The CDR3 sequence is CASSLGGELDTQYF. In DNA form, the CDR3 reads TGCGCCAGCAGCCTAGGGGGCGAGTTAGATACGCAGTATTTT.

This chain connects TRBV9 to TRBJ1-6, with D perhaps matching TRBD1 (5 bases). Between the trimmed V and J ends, which lost 0 bases and 0 bases, there was a span of 7 bases. CDR3 length: 16 residues. Per germline, CDR1 SGDLS and CDR2 YYNGEE. For the CDR3, the DNA is TGTGCCAGCAGCGTAGGTGGGGCCTCCTATAATTCACCCCTCCACTTT. This sequence encodes CASSVGGASYNSPLHF.

The J gene is TRBJ1-2, the V gene TRBV11-2; 8 nucleotides line up with TRBD1. Germline CDR1 and CDR2: SGHAT and FQNNGV. CDR3 size: 15 residues. With 0 bases clipped from V and 8 bases from J, the junction kept 8 bases outside the gene matches. The CDR3 protein is CASSLESTGAGGYTF. CDR3 bases: TGTGCCAGCAGCTTAGAGTCGACAGGGGCGGGAGGCTACACCTTC.

The rearrangement links TRBV2 to TRBJ1-6; D perhaps matches TRBD1 (6 bases). This CDR3 comprises 12 residues. Between the trimmed V and J ends, which lost 2 bases and 12 bases, there was a span of 8 bases. Germline values: CDR1 SNHLY, CDR2 FYNNEI. The CDR3 coding sequence is TGTGCCAGCAGTGAAAGGGGGGGACCCCTCCACTTT. This sequence encodes CASSERGGPLHF.

The V gene is TRBV7-2, the J gene TRBJ2-5; perhaps TRBD2 as D (5 bases). In germline, CDR1 is SGHTA, CDR2 FQGNSA. Trimming took off 2 bases at V and 3 bases at J, with 10 bases between the two ends. The CDR3 has 14 residues. The CDR3 DNA is TGTGCCAGCAGCTTACAAAGACTAAAAGAGACCCAGTACTTC. Its translation is CASSLQRLKETQYF.

V gene TRBV14 combines with J gene TRBJ2-7, with 9 positions matching TRBD2. The ends lost 2 bases at V and 0 bases at J; junction bases unmatched: 2. The CDR3 loop spans 15 amino acids. Germline V gives CDR1 SGHDN, CDR2 FVKESK. The DNA of the CDR3 is TGTGCCAGCAGCCAATTAGCGGGGGCCTCCTACGAGCAGTACTTC. It encodes CASSQLAGASYEQYF.

V gene TRBV18 combines with J gene TRBJ1-1; D may be TRBD1 (5 bases). The V gene's germline CDR1 is KGHSH and CDR2 LQKENI. V dropped 5 bases and J dropped 1 base, with 11 bases sitting between them. CDR3 length: 14 amino acids. CDR3 loop: CASSSDISNTEAFF. The CDR3 DNA follows: TGTGCCAGCTCATCGGACATCTCGAACACTGAAGCTTTCTTT.

Here the CDR3 reads CASSPGAGGNNQPQHF. The CDR3 coding sequence is TGTGCCAGCAGCCCGGGGGCAGGGGGTAACAATCAGCCCCAGCATTTT. The V and J genes are TRBV5-6 and TRBJ1-5; 7 bases align to TRBD1. Germline values: CDR1 SGHDT, CDR2 YYEEEE. With V trimmed by 4 bases and J by 3 bases, 10 bases remained unmatched. This CDR3 is 16 amino acids long.

The chain joins TRBV2 to TRBJ1-1; 7 bases are shared with TRBD1. This CDR3 has 16 residues. In germline, CDR1 is SNHLY, CDR2 FYNNEI. Losses at the gene ends were 0 bases for V and 1 base for J; bases not matched to a gene: 5. The CDR3 reads CASSEAKGARNTEAFF. The DNA of the CDR3 is TGTGCCAGCAGTGAAGCAAAGGGGGCAAGGAACACTGAAGCTTTCTTT. The full variable domain, in which reference TRBV2 and TRBJ1-1 provide the parts outside the CDR3, is EPEVTQTPSHQVTQMGQEVILRCVPISNHLYFYWYRQILGQKVEFLVSFYNNEISEKSEIFDDQFSVERPDGSNFTLKIRSTKLEDSAMYFCASSEAKGARNTEAFFGQGTRLTVV.

The rearrangement links TRBV19 to TRBJ1-6; no clear D. Germline values: CDR1 LNHDA, CDR2 SQIVND (reference sequence). The CDR3 totals 15 residues. Deletions cut 1 base from V and 9 bases from J, with 13 bases between. The CDR3 loop reads CASSIGWALGSPLHF. DNA of the CDR3: TGTGCCAGTAGTATAGGGTGGGCTCTCGGTTCACCCCTCCACTTT.

The chain couples TRBV6-5 to TRBJ1-2; D might be TRBD1 (5 bases). V lost 2 bases and J 4 bases, leaving 14 bases between the germline ends. Germline CDR1 is MNHEY and CDR2 is SVGAGI. The CDR3 covers 15 residues. CDR3 sequence reads: CASSYREGIGYGYTF. CDR3 nucleotide sequence: TGTGCCAGCAGTTACAGGGAGGGGATCGGCTATGGCTACACCTTC.

The chain links TRBV7-9 to TRBJ1-1; D ambiguous. Germline CDR1 SEHNR, CDR2 FQNEAQ (reference sequence). This CDR3 comprises 14 residues. Trimming removed 3 bases from V and 4 bases from J, with 12 bases in between. The CDR3 spells CASSFRRDGTEAFF. The CDR3 DNA reads as TGTGCCAGCAGCTTTAGGAGAGATGGCACTGAAGCTTTCTTT.

This clone has a handful of counts. The sample contains more than one DNA sequence encoding this CDR3. V is TRBV28 and J is TRBJ1-1; a possible D gene is TRBD1 (5 bases). Trimming removed 3 bases from V and 4 bases from J, with 12 bases in between. The length of the CDR3 is 14 residues. Germline V gives CDR1 MDHEN, CDR2 SYDVKM. The CDR3 nucleotides are TGTGCCAGCAGTTTTGGGCAGGGAGGCACTGAAGCTTTCTTT. Its translation is CASSFGQGGTEAFF.

The chain links TRBV19 to TRBJ1-4; 10 bases match TRBD1. V dropped 3 bases and J dropped 4; count of bases not matched to a gene: 5. The CDR3 covers 16 residues. The germline V gene encodes CDR1 LNHDA and CDR2 SQIVND (reference sequence). The CDR3 is CASSIPRTGGNEKLFF. The DNA for the CDR3 is TGTGCCAGTAGTATCCCCCGGACAGGGGGTAATGAAAAACTGTTTTTT.

The chain carries TRBV9 and TRBJ1-1; the match to TRBD1 covers 8 bases. After removal of 4 bases from V and 1 base from J, the junction contained 6 bases not matched to a gene. Germline values: CDR1 SGDLS, CDR2 YYNGEE. This CDR3 has 15 amino acids. CDR3 loop: CASSFVDRANTEAFF. CDR3 sequence (DNA): TGTGCCAGCAGCTTCGTGGACAGGGCGAACACTGAAGCTTTCTTT. Together with reference TRBV9 and TRBJ1-1, the CDR3 gives the full variable domain: DSGVTQTPKHLITATGQRVTLRCSPRSGDLSVYWYQQSLDQGLQFLIQYYNGEERAKGNILERFSAQQFPDLHSELNLSSLELGDSALYFCASSFVDRANTEAFFGQGTRLTVV.

In regard to this clone: This CDR3 is also generated by other DNA sequences in the sample. The chain couples TRBV6-6 to TRBJ1-2, with 10 bases identical to TRBD1. The CDR3 is 15 amino acids. Germline V gene data show CDR1 as MNHNY and CDR2 as SVGAGI (reference sequence). Trimming took 2 bases from V and 2 from J; bases not matched to a gene: 2. The CDR3 is CASSYGDRGNYGYTF. CDR3 bases: TGTGCCAGCAGTTACGGGGACAGGGGCAACTATGGCTACACCTTC.

The gene calls are TRBV19 and TRBJ1-6, with 8 bases matching TRBD1. The ends lost 8 bases at V and 8 bases at J; junction bases unmatched: 8. The CDR3 length is 14 residues. Germline assignment: CDR1 LNHDA and CDR2 SQIVND (reference sequence). DNA of the CDR3: TGTGCCAGTGGCTGGACAGGGAAGGATTCACCCCTCCACTTT. Residues: CASGWTGKDSPLHF.

The chain is built from TRBV6-5 and TRBJ1-1; D possibly corresponds to TRBD1 (6 bases). CDR1 and CDR2 (germline): MNHEY, SVGAGI. The CDR3 totals 12 residues. The V gene lost 7 bases and the J gene lost 3 bases, with 9 bases spanning the gap. The CDR3 protein is CASTYRDTEAFF. The CDR3 DNA reads TGTGCCAGCACCTACAGGGACACTGAAGCTTTCTTT.

The J gene is TRBJ2-2, the V gene TRBV7-9; no definite D call. The length of the CDR3 is 12 residues. Germline V gene lookup returns CDR1 SEHNR and CDR2 FQNEAQ (reference sequence). Deletions cut 6 bases from V and 9 bases from J, with 11 bases between. CDR3 nucleotides: TGTGCCAGCAGGCAAGACTTAAGGGAGCTGTTTTTT. Translated: CASRQDLRELFF. Looking up the rest from reference TRBV7-9 and TRBJ2-2 gives the full variable domain: DTGVSQNPRHKITKRGQNVTFRCDPISEHNRLYWYRQTLGQGPEFLTYFQNEAQLEKSRLLSDRFSAERPKGSFSTLEIQRTEQGDSAMYLCASRQDLRELFFGEGSRLTVL.

The chain couples TRBV9 to TRBJ2-7, with TRBD2 matching 9 bases. Germline V gene lookup returns CDR1 SGDLS and CDR2 YYNGEE. The trim removed 4 bases at V and 0 bases at J, leaving 11 bases unmatched. The CDR3 is 17 residues long. CDR3 nucleotide sequence: TGTGCCAGCAGCTTAGCGGCTAGCGGGACCCTCTCCTACGAGCAGTACTTC. Translating it yields CASSLAASGTLSYEQYF.

The V call is TRBV28, the J call TRBJ2-7, with a possible D match to TRBD2 (6 bases). Germline V gene sequence: CDR1 MDHEN, CDR2 SYDVKM. This CDR3 has 12 residues. The V end was cut by 4 bases, the J end by 4 bases, with 8 bases between. The CDR3 DNA reads as TGTGCCAGCAGTTGGGGGGTTTACGAGCAGTACTTC. Residues: CASSWGVYEQYF.

This clone occurred once. This rearrangement joins TRBV10-3 to TRBJ2-2, with 8 bases fitting TRBD2. Per the germline V gene, CDR1 is ENHRY and CDR2 is SYGVKD. V dropped 0 bases and J dropped 1; count of bases not matched to a gene: 7. The CDR3 length is 18 residues. The CDR3 here is CAISESSWLAGNTGELFF. CDR3 coding DNA: TGTGCCATCAGTGAGTCGAGTTGGCTAGCGGGGAACACCGGGGAGCTGTTTTTT.

This clone was detected once. Other DNA sequences in this sample translate to the same CDR3. The chain has TRBV12-3 or TRBV12-4 and TRBJ1-2; D unclear. CDR3 length: 12 residues. V shed 5 bases and J shed 5 bases, with 9 bases lying between them. The CDR3 region is CASSPRDYGYTF. DNA of the CDR3: TGTGCCAGCAGTCCCCGGGATTATGGCTACACCTTC.